This T cell receptor beta chain is drawn from a study of post-analysis software for immune sequencing data. Study-wide results and caveats: Several TRBV segments (TRBV5-6, TRBV5-1 and TRBV20-1 among them) occurred more frequently in patients than in controls.

Germline trimming cut 4 bases from V and 3 bases from J; bases unmatched to any gene: 10. The CDR3 runs 17 residues. Germline CDR1 and CDR2: MDHEN and SYDVKM. Comment on this clonotype: Its antigen remains unidentified.

Researchers reported that TCR beta cDNA libraries carried unique molecular identifiers. Using its own MiXCR run on the PCR reads, TCRdb lists one record per CDR3 protein. The repertoire includes 650,000 to 900,000 distinct CDR3 sequences, around 45% of them detected once, and 4% to 5% sits in the top ten. Material: blood. The TCR comes from a girl between 10 and 17 years old with multiple sclerosis. This rearrangement joins TRBV28 to TRBJ2-1, with 9 bases fitting TRBD2. CDR3 coding DNA: TGTGCCAGCAGTTCCAAACGACGACTAGCGGACTACAATGAGCAGTTCTTC. Its protein is CASSSKRRLADYNEQFF.